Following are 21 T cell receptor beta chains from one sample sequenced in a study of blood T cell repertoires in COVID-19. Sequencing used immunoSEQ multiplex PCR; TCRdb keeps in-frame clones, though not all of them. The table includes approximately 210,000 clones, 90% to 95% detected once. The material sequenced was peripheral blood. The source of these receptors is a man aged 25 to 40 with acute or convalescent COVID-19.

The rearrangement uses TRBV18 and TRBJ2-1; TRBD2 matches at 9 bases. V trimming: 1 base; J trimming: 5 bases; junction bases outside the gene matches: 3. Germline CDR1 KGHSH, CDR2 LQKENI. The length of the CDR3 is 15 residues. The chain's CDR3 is CASSPQVAGDNEQFF. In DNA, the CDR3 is TGTGCCAGCTCACCACAGGTAGCGGGAGACAATGAGCAGTTCTTC.

The CDR3 DNA follows: TGTGCCAGCAGTCCCAAACAGGTTCAGCCCCAGCATTTT. Its protein is CASSPKQVQPQHF. The chain has TRBV27 and TRBJ1-5; weak D call: TRBD1 (5 bases). Germline V gene sequence: CDR1 MNHEY, CDR2 SMNVEV (reference sequence). V was cut by 5 bases and J by 6 bases, with 11 bases left in between. This CDR3 contains 13 residues.

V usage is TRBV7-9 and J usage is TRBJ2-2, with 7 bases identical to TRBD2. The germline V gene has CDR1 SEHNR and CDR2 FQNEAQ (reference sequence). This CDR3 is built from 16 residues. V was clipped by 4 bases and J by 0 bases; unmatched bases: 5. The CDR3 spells CASSSGGTTNTGELFF. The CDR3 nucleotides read TGTGCCAGCAGCTCCGGGGGGACCACGAACACCGGGGAGCTGTTTTTT.

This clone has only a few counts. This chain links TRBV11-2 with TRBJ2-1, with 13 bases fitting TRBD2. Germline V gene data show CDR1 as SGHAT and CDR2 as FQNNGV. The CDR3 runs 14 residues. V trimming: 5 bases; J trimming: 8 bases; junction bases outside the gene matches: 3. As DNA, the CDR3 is TGTGCCAGCAGCCGGACTAGCGGGAGTTATGAGCAGTTCTTC. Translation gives CASSRTSGSYEQFF.

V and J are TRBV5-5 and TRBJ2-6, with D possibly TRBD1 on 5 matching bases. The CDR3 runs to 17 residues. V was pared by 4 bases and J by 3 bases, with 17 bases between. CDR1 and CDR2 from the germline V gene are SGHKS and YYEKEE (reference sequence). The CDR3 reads CASSRQATVGGANVLTF. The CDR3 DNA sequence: TGTGCCAGCAGCCGCCAGGCGACAGTTGGTGGGGCCAACGTCCTGACTTTC.

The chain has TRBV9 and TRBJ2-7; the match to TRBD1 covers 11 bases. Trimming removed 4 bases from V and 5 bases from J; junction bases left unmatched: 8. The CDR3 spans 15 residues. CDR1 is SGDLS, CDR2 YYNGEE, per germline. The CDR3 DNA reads TGTGCCAGCAGCCCCCAAGGGACAGGGGGTCACGAGCAGTACTTC. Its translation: CASSPQGTGGHEQYF.

The CDR3 DNA reads as TGTGCCAGCAGGCTGACAGGCTGGAACACTGAAGCTTTCTTT. This codes for CASRLTGWNTEAFF. The V call is TRBV2, the J call TRBJ1-1; D may be TRBD1 (6 bases). Looked up from germline, CDR1 is SNHLY and CDR2 is FYNNEI. The CDR3 is 14 amino acids. The ends were cut back, 6 bases at V and 1 base at J, with 12 bases in the middle. The complete variable domain, with remaining parts taken from reference TRBV2 and TRBJ1-1, reads EPEVTQTPSHQVTQMGQEVILRCVPISNHLYFYWYRQILGQKVEFLVSFYNNEISEKSEIFDDQFSVERPDGSNFTLKIRSTKLEDSAMYFCASRLTGWNTEAFFGQGTRLTVV.

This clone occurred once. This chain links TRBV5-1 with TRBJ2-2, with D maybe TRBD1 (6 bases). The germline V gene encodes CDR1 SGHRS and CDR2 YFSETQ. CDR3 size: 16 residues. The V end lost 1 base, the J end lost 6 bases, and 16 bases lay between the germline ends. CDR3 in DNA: TGCGCCAGCAGCTTGACGCCCAGGGGAATTTCCGGGGAGCTGTTTTTT. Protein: CASSLTPRGISGELFF.

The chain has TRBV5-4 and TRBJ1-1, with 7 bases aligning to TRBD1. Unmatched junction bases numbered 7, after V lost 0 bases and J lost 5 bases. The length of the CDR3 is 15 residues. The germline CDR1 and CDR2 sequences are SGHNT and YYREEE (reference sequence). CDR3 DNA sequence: TGTGCCAGCAGCTTGGCCAGCCAGGGGGGAACTGAAGCTTTCTTT. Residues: CASSLASQGGTEAFF.

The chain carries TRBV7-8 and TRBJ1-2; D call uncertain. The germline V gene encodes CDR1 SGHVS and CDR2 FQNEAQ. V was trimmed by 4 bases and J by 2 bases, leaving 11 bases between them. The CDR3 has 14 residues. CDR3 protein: CASSSPARNYGYTF. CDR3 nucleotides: TGTGCCAGCAGCTCCCCCGCCAGGAACTATGGCTACACCTTC.

The CDR3 here is CATSRGTDRGRGETQYF. The CDR3 DNA is TGTGCCACCAGCAGAGGGACGGACCGCGGGAGAGGGGAGACCCAGTACTTC. The chain couples TRBV15 to TRBJ2-5; 7 bases agree with TRBD2. Trimming cost V 1 base and J 5 bases; bases outside gene matches: 13. The germline gives CDR1 LNHNV, CDR2 YYDKDF (reference sequence). The CDR3 loop spans 17 amino acids.

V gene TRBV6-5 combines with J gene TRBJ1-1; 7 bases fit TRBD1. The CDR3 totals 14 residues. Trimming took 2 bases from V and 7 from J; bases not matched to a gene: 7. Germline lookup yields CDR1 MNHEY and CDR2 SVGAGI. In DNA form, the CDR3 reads TGTGCCAGCAGTTACCGGACAGGCTGGGGTGAAGCTTTCTTT. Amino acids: CASSYRTGWGEAFF.

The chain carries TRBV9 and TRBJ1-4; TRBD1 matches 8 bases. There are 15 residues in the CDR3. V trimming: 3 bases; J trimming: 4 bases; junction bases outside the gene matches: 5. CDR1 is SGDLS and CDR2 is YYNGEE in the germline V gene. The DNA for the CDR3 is TGTGCCAGCAGCGGTTCAGGGGGCTATAATGAAAAACTGTTTTTT. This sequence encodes CASSGSGGYNEKLFF.

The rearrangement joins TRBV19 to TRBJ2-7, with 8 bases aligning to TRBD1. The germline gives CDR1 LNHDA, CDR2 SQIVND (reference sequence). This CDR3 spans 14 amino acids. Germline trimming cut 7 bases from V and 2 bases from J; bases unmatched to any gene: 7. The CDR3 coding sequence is TGTGCCAGTACCCCAGCAGGGGGCGCCTACGAGCAGTACTTC. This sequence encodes CASTPAGGAYEQYF.

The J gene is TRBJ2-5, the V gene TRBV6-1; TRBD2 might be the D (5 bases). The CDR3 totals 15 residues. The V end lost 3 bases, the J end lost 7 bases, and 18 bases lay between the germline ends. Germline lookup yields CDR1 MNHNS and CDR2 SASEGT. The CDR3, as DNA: TGTGCCAGCAGTGAGGACGGGGTTGGAGTGGCGACCCAGTACTTC. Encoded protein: CASSEDGVGVATQYF.

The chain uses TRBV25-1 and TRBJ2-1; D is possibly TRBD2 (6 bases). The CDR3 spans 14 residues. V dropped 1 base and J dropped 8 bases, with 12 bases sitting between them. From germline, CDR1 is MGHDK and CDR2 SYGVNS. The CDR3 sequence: CASSEWASVDEQFF. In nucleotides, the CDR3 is TGTGCCAGCAGTGAATGGGCTAGCGTGGATGAGCAGTTCTTC. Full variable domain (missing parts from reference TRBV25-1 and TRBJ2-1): EADIYQTPRYLVIGTGKKITLECSQTMGHDKMYWYQQDPGMELHLIHYSYGVNSTEKGDLSSESTVSRIRTEHFPLTLESARPSHTSQYLCASSEWASVDEQFFGPGTRLTVL.

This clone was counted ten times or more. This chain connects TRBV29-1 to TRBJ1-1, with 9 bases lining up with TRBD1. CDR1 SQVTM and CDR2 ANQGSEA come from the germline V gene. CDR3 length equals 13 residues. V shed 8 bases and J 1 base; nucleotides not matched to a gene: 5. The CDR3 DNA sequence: TGCAGCTCGGGACAGGGAGCGAACACTGAAGCTTTCTTT. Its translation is CSSGQGANTEAFF.

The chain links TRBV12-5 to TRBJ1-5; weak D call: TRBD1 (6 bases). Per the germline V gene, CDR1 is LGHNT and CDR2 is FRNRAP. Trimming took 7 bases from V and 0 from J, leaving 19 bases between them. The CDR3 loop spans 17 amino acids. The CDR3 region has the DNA TGTGCTAGTGCCCCCGTGGGGACACCCTATAGCAATCAGCCCCAGCATTTT. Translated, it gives CASAPVGTPYSNQPQHF. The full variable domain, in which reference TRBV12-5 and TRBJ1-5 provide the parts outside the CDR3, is DARVTQTPRHKVTEMGQEVTMRCQPILGHNTVFWYRQTMMQGLELLAYFRNRAPLDDSGMPKDRFSAEMPDATLATLKIQPSEPRDSAVYFCASAPVGTPYSNQPQHFGDGTRLSIL.

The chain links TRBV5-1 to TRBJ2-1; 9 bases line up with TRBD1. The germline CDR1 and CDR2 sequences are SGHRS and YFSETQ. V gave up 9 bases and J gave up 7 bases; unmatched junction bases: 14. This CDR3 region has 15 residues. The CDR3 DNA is TGCGCCACCAACGAACAGGGGGCGGGTAGGAATGAGCAGTTCTTC. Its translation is CATNEQGAGRNEQFF.

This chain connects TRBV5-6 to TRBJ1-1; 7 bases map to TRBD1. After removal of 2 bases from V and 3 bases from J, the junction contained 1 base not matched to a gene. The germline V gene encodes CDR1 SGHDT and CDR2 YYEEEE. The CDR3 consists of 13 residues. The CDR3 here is CASSFDRDTEAFF. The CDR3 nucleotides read TGTGCCAGCAGCTTCGACAGGGACACTGAAGCTTTCTTT.

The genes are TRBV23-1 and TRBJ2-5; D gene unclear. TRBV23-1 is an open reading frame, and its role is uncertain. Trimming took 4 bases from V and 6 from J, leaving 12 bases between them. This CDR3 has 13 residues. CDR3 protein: CASSPHERKTQYF. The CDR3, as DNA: TGCGCCAGCAGTCCCCACGAGCGAAAGACCCAGTACTTC.